The sequence of this TCR beta chain was determined in a study of blood T cell repertoires in COVID-19. Study-level information: The study drew acute and convalescent COVID-19 samples from the United States, Italy and Spain. T cells, B-cell-depleted T cells, or PBMCs provided the cDNA or gDNA that served as material.

This CDR3 spans 13 amino acids. In germline, CDR1 is MNHNY, CDR2 SVGAGI (reference sequence). Between the trimmed V and J ends, which lost 4 bases and 3 bases, there was a span of 8 bases. How the authors handled the data: It was from reference gene primer amplification that nucleated cell counts were estimated. Data came from immunoSEQ multiplex PCR; TCRdb stores just in-frame clones and leaves some out. The V and J calls and the clone size are those of that table, but D and trimming were determined from the DNA. The repertoire has some 120,000 clones, over 80% of them found once; the top ten carry 0.7% to 0.85%. This clone appeared a single time.

Input material: peripheral blood. V and J are TRBV6-6 and TRBJ2-3; D remains ambiguous. This TCR came from a woman in her sixties or seventies with acute or convalescent COVID-19. Here the CDR3 DNA reads TGTGCCAGCAGTTTCCAGAGGACAGATACGCAGTATTTT. Its translation is CASSFQRTDTQYF.